The T cell receptor (beta chain) described here comes from a study of prognosis after radiotherapy for stage I lung cancer. Study summary: The non-small cell lung cancer patients were all considered medically inoperable, with comorbidities accounting for this in 12 of them. Patient ages ran from 53 to 84, with a median of 74.5 years, and the group had around twelve men and roughly six women.

Study-wide findings and caveats: Determination of whether the expanded TCR clones were tumor-specific was not performed.

CT and PET/CT found no node involvement in any patient, and none had received chemotherapy or radiotherapy before or had other malignancies. This clonotype occurred many times. The antigen is not known. V dropped 5 bases and J dropped 2; count of bases not matched to a gene: 11. The CDR3 sequence is 17 residues long. Germline CDR1 and CDR2: MDHEN and SYDVKM. Template was genomic DNA; TCR beta CDR3 amplified in two multiplex PCR rounds. Primers (each specific to one TRBV or TRBJ gene) were used in first-round PCR. Each CDR3 protein gets one entry after TCRdb re-called the multiplex PCR reads with MiXCR. In the table there are tens of thousands of distinct CDR3 sequences, roughly 40% of which are singletons.

This specimen was PBMCs, taken before or after stereotactic body radiation therapy (not recorded which). The rearrangement links TRBV28 to TRBJ2-3; 9 bases are shared with TRBD1. The origin of this receptor is a donor aged 50 or older with non-small cell lung cancer. The CDR3 sequence is CASSPHRGRGATDTQYF. CDR3 DNA: TGTGCCAGCAGTCCCCACAGGGGGCGCGGGGCCACAGATACGCAGTATTTT.